Presented here are 8 T cell receptor beta chains from one specimen sequenced in a study of blood T cells in healthy people across ages. A J-beta primer mix and a sample-barcoded 5' primer were used in a second PCR of about 7 to 12 cycles. TCRdb reanalysed the 5' RACE reads using MiXCR and keeps one entry per CDR3 protein. The sample carries around 850,000 distinct CDR3 sequences, 36% recorded once. Input material: blood. The receptors here all came from a man aged 18 to 29 in good health.

CDR3 residues: CASSYRGPLGEAFF. The CDR3 nucleotides are TGTGCCAGCAGTTACAGGGGGCCCCTTGGCGAAGCTTTCTTT. The rearrangement joins TRBV6-2 or TRBV6-3 to TRBJ1-1; 7 bases line up with TRBD1. The trim removed 2 bases at V and 8 bases at J, leaving 8 bases unmatched. Germline CDR1 MNHEY, CDR2 SVGEGT. The CDR3 extends over 14 amino acids.

This clonotype was counted ten times or more. V is TRBV29-1 and J is TRBJ2-1; maybe TRBD1 (6 bases). V lost 7 bases and J 10 bases, leaving 20 bases between the germline ends. The CDR3 is 13 residues long. Germline V gives CDR1 SQVTM, CDR2 ANQGSEA. The CDR3 loop reads CSAYRDGVWEQFF. The DNA for the CDR3 is TGCAGCGCATACAGGGATGGGGTATGGGAGCAGTTCTTC.

A few counts support this clonotype. The chain has TRBV7-9 and TRBJ1-1, with TRBD1 as a possible D gene (6 bases). Per the germline V gene, CDR1 is SEHNR and CDR2 is FQNEAQ (reference sequence). The CDR3 has 11 amino acids. Trimming stripped 7 bases from V and 11 bases from J, with 14 bases between. CDR3 sequence (DNA): TGTGCCAGCATAGAGGGGGGGGACGCTTTCTTT. The encoded protein is CASIEGGDAFF.

Many counts were recorded for this clonotype. The chain has TRBV20-1 and TRBJ2-1, with 7 bases lining up with TRBD1. Per the germline V gene, CDR1 is DFQATT and CDR2 is SNEGSKA (reference sequence). V lost 6 bases and J lost 3; bases outside the gene matches: 14. This CDR3 comprises 16 residues. CDR3 in amino acids: CSANGQAPTYYNEQFF. The CDR3 DNA follows: TGCAGTGCCAACGGACAGGCCCCTACCTACTACAATGAGCAGTTCTTC.

J is TRBJ2-1 and V is TRBV6-2 or TRBV6-3; 10 positions agree with TRBD1. V trimming: 5 bases; J trimming: 6 bases; junction bases outside the gene matches: 4. Germline-derived CDR1 and CDR2 are MNHEY and SVGEGT. CDR3 length equals 14 residues. This CDR3 reads CASSRDRGGNEQFF. CDR3 coding DNA: TGTGCCAGCAGTCGGGACAGGGGAGGCAATGAGCAGTTCTTC.

This sequence joins TRBV30 and TRBJ2-3; D gene ambiguous. Germline CDR1 GTSNPN, CDR2 SVGIG (reference sequence). The CDR3 consists of 10 residues. The germline V and J ends were trimmed by 4 bases and 7 bases, with 6 bases remaining between them. CDR3 region: CAWKSNTQYF. In DNA, the CDR3 is TGTGCCTGGAAGTCGAATACGCAGTATTTT. The variable domain in full, completed from reference TRBV30 and TRBJ2-3, reads SQTIHQWPATLVQPVGSPLSLECTVEGTSNPNLYWYRQAAGRGLQLLFYSVGIGQISSEVPQNLSASRPQDRQFILSSKKLLLSDSGFYLCAWKSNTQYFGPGTRLTVL.

CDR3 sequence: CASSVRSGNTEAFF. The CDR3 bases are TGTGCCAGTAGTGTTCGATCGGGAAACACTGAAGCTTTCTTT. This rearrangement joins TRBV19 to TRBJ1-1; D is undetermined. The length of the CDR3 is 14 residues. Trimming stripped 5 bases from V and 2 bases from J, with 12 bases between. Looked up from germline, CDR1 is LNHDA and CDR2 is SQIVND (reference sequence).

This clonotype turned up a few times. CDR3 protein: CASSLESVAEDTQYF. In DNA form, the CDR3 reads TGTGCCAGCAGCTTAGAGTCGGTAGCGGAAGATACGCAGTATTTT. This sequence joins TRBV7-2 and TRBJ2-3; D is possibly TRBD2 (6 bases). The CDR3 loop spans 15 amino acids. V shed 1 base and J shed 5 bases, with 13 bases lying between them. CDR1 SGHTA and CDR2 FQGNSA come from the germline V gene.